Listed below are T cell receptor beta chains from one sample, sequenced in a study of blood T cell repertoires in COVID-19. The data were produced by immunoSEQ multiplex PCR, yet TCRdb's version contains in-frame clones alone and is incomplete. Seen here are 35,000 to 50,000 clones, 65% to 85% observed once, and the top ten hold about a tenth. The sample was peripheral blood. These receptors all come from a man between 60 and 70 years old in a cohort sampled during active COVID-19. The CDR3 runs from the conserved cysteine through the conserved F or W. D genes are given only for firm matches. Not every row has a clone size; where given, it reads once, few, many or a size class.

TRBV19,.,TRBJ2-5,.,CASSAGVRETQYF,TGTGCCAGTAGTGCTGGAGTGCGGGAGACCCAGTACTTC
TRBV11-2,.,TRBJ2-2,TRBD2,CASTKLAGGTNTGELFF,TGTGCCAGCACCAAACTAGCGGGGGGGACGAACACCGGGGAGCTGTTTTTT
TRBV11-3,.,TRBJ2-1,TRBD2,CASSFSGTSGGADNEQFF,TGTGCCAGCAGCTTTTCCGGGACTAGCGGGGGGGCTGACAATGAGCAGTTCTTC
TRBV2,few,TRBJ1-2,.,CASSVREGGYGYTF,TGTGCCAGCAGTGTTAGGGAAGGAGGCTATGGCTACACCTTC
TRBV5-1,few,TRBJ2-7,.,CASSSGGAAYEQYF,TGCGCCAGCAGCTCCGGCGGGGCCGCCTACGAGCAGTACTTC
TRBV3-1/TRBV3-2,.,TRBJ1-6,TRBD1,CASSQGSAGTGSSPLHF,TGTGCCAGCAGCCAAGGGTCCGCCGGGACAGGGAGTTCACCCCTCCACTTT
TRBV5-4,.,TRBJ1-1,.,CASRPRGNTEAFF,TGTGCCAGCCGGCCCAGGGGGAACACTGAAGCTTTCTTT
TRBV2,.,TRBJ2-4,.,CASKDGDIQYF,TGTGCCAGCAAGGACGGGGACATTCAGTACTTC
TRBV3-1/TRBV3-2,.,TRBJ1-1,TRBD1,CASSPGQRTGEAFF,TGTGCCAGCAGCCCGGGACAGAGGACGGGAGAAGCTTTCTTT
TRBV18,.,TRBJ2-1,TRBD2,CASSPQREDYNEQFF,TGTGCCAGCTCACCACAGCGGGAGGACTACAATGAGCAGTTCTTC
TRBV29-1,.,TRBJ1-2,.,CSVGDPGYTF,TGCAGCGTTGGAGACCCGGGCTACACCTTC
TRBV11-3,.,TRBJ2-2,.,CASSSSPWGANTGELFF,TGTGCCAGCAGCTCGTCTCCCTGGGGGGCGAACACCGGGGAGCTGTTTTTT
TRBV7-2,.,TRBJ2-3,TRBD2,CASSITGGRGDTQYF,TGTGCCAGCAGCATTACGGGGGGGAGGGGAGATACGCAGTATTTT
TRBV10-2,.,TRBJ2-1,TRBD1,CASSTKGQGSYNEQFF,TGCGCCAGCAGTACCAAGGGACAGGGGTCCTACAATGAGCAGTTCTTC
TRBV11-2,.,TRBJ1-1,.,CASSTRGGGVEAFF,TGTGCCAGCAGCACAAGGGGGGGCGGGGTTGAAGCTTTCTTT
TRBV7-8,.,TRBJ2-3,.,CASSSAGAISTDTQYF,TGTGCCAGCAGCTCCGCAGGGGCCATTAGCACAGATACGCAGTATTTT
TRBV10-3,.,TRBJ2-2,TRBD2,CAITPLAGNTGELFF,TGTGCCATCACCCCACTAGCGGGAAACACCGGGGAGCTGTTTTTT
TRBV9,.,TRBJ1-1,TRBD1,CASSVDGQGPAFF,TGTGCCAGCAGCGTAGACGGACAGGGACCGGCTTTCTTT
TRBV6-1,.,TRBJ1-3,.,CASSESPRGVGGNTIYF,TGTGCCAGCAGTGAGTCTCCGCGCGGGGTAGGGGGAAACACCATATATTTT
TRBV12-5,.,TRBJ1-1,.,CASGLTSPGHSYTEAFF,TGTGCTAGTGGTTTGACCTCCCCCGGACATTCATACACTGAAGCTTTCTTT
TRBV19,.,TRBJ1-4,.,CASLPAGREGEKLFF,TGTGCCAGTCTCCCGGCCGGCAGGGAGGGTGAAAAACTGTTTTTT
TRBV5-4,.,TRBJ2-5,TRBD1,CASSPPPSGGRKTQYF,TGTGCCAGCAGCCCCCCACCGTCAGGGGGTAGGAAGACCCAGTACTTC
TRBV7-2,.,TRBJ1-1,.,CASRVGRPHTEAFF,TGTGCCAGCAGAGTGGGCAGGCCACACACTGAAGCTTTCTTT
TRBV7-2,.,TRBJ1-6,TRBD1,CASSPPRGTALILHF,TGTGCCAGCAGCCCGCCTAGAGGGACAGCGCTTATTCTCCACTTT
TRBV7-3,.,TRBJ2-3,TRBD2,CASSPLSSGRSTDTQYF,TGTGCCAGCAGCCCGCTTTCGAGCGGGAGAAGCACAGATACGCAGTATTTT
TRBV10-3,.,TRBJ2-1,TRBD2,CAISEYPGLAGEEQFF,TGTGCCATCAGTGAGTACCCGGGACTAGCGGGAGAAGAGCAGTTCTTC
TRBV25-1,.,TRBJ2-7,.,CASTSSYEQYF,TGTGCCAGCACGAGCTCCTACGAGCAGTACTTC
TRBV7-3,few,TRBJ2-1,TRBD2,CASSLSPPGLAGLDEQFF,TGTGCCAGCAGCTTAAGCCCGCCGGGACTAGCGGGTTTAGATGAGCAGTTCTTC
TRBV7-2,.,TRBJ2-2,TRBD2,CASSFAGANTGELFF,TGTGCCAGCAGCTTCGCGGGAGCGAACACCGGGGAGCTGTTTTTT
TRBV30,.,TRBJ1-2,.,CAARRPPYGYTF,TGTGCCGCTAGGCGGCCTCCCTATGGCTACACCTTC
TRBV5-1,.,TRBJ2-1,TRBD2,CASSLEASGGASSYNEQFF,TGCGCCAGCAGCTTGGAGGCTAGCGGGGGGGCCAGCTCCTACAATGAGCAGTTCTTC
TRBV5-6,.,TRBJ2-7,.,CASSMSGEQYF,TGTGCCAGCAGCATGAGCGGCGAGCAGTACTTC
TRBV10-3,.,TRBJ2-7,TRBD2,CAIRDVTSGYEQYF,TGTGCCATACGAGACGTGACTAGCGGATACGAGCAGTACTTC
TRBV30,.,TRBJ2-2,TRBD2,CAWAGLAGGPRTGELFF,TGTGCCTGGGCGGGACTAGCGGGAGGGCCTAGGACCGGGGAGCTGTTTTTT
TRBV10-1,once,TRBJ2-3,.,CASSDGGSTDTQYF,TGCGCCAGCAGTGACGGCGGGAGCACAGATACGCAGTATTTT
TRBV11-2,.,TRBJ2-7,.,CASSPSDYTYEQYF,TGTGCCAGCAGCCCCTCGGACTACACCTACGAGCAGTACTTC
TRBV19,.,TRBJ2-7,.,CASKARVSSEQYF,TGTGCCAGTAAGGCCAGGGTCTCCTCCGAGCAGTACTTC
TRBV5-5,.,TRBJ2-7,.,CASSLALSTYEQYF,TGTGCCAGCAGCTTGGCCTTGAGCACCTACGAGCAGTACTTC
TRBV7-9,.,TRBJ1-1,.,CASSSGSVTEAFF,TGTGCCAGCAGCTCAGGGTCGGTGACTGAAGCTTTCTTT
TRBV5-1,.,TRBJ1-2,TRBD1,CASSSQTGDYGYTF,TGCGCCAGCAGCTCCCAGACAGGGGACTATGGCTACACCTTC
TRBV24-1,once,TRBJ2-1,TRBD1,CATSAVGDRGLNEQFF,TGTGCCACCAGTGCAGTAGGGGACAGGGGATTGAATGAGCAGTTCTTC
TRBV6-5,few,TRBJ2-1,.,CASKEGTAYNEQFF,TGTGCCAGCAAGGAGGGGACCGCCTACAATGAGCAGTTCTTC
TRBV5-1,.,TRBJ2-1,TRBD1,CASSLRQGTGEQFF,TGCGCCAGCAGCCTACGACAGGGAACGGGTGAGCAGTTCTTC
TRBV4-2,.,TRBJ2-3,.,CASSHPGAEGRRRSDTQYF,TGTGCCAGCAGCCATCCTGGGGCGGAGGGGCGACGGAGGAGTGATACGCAGTATTTT
TRBV7-9,.,TRBJ1-2,.,CASSLAGANYGYTF,TGTGCCAGCAGCTTAGCTGGGGCGAACTATGGCTACACCTTC
TRBV7-9,.,TRBJ1-1,.,CASSPRGGLTEAFF,TGTGCCAGCAGCCCCCGGGGAGGTCTCACTGAAGCTTTCTTT
TRBV5-1,.,TRBJ1-4,TRBD1,CASSFDRVEEKLFF,TGCGCCAGCAGCTTTGACAGGGTAGAGGAAAAACTGTTTTTT
TRBV5-1,.,TRBJ2-7,TRBD1,CASSLAGTVYEQYF,TGCGCCAGCAGCTTGGCCGGGACAGTCTACGAGCAGTACTTC
TRBV4-2,.,TRBJ1-1,.,CASSQVDWTVNTEAFF,TGTGCCAGCAGCCAAGTCGATTGGACAGTTAACACTGAAGCTTTCTTT
TRBV24-1,.,TRBJ2-1,TRBD2,CATSDSERGNNEQFF,TGTGCCACCAGTGATTCCGAGCGGGGAAACAATGAGCAGTTCTTC
TRBV6-2/TRBV6-3,.,TRBJ2-7,TRBD2,CASSHPPGGASYEQYF,TGTGCCAGCAGTCACCCTCCGGGGGGGGCCTCCTACGAGCAGTACTTC
TRBV6-5,.,TRBJ2-3,.,CASRDYLGTDTQYF,TGTGCCAGCAGGGACTACCTTGGCACAGATACGCAGTATTTT
TRBV14,.,TRBJ1-1,.,CASSQGARNTEAFF,TGTGCCAGCAGCCAGGGGGCTAGGAACACTGAAGCTTTCTTT